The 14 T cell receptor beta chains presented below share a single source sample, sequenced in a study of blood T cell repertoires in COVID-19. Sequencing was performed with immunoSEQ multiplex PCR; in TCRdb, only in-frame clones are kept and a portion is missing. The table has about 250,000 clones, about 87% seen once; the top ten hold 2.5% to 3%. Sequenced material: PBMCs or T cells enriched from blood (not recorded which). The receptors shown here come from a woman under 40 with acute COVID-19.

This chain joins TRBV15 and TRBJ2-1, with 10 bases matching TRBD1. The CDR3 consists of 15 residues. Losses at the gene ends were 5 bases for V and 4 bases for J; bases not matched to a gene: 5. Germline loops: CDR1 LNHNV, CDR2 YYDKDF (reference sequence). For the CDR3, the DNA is TGTGCCACCAGCCCCCGGGACAGGGGTTACAATGAGCAGTTCTTC. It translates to CATSPRDRGYNEQFF.

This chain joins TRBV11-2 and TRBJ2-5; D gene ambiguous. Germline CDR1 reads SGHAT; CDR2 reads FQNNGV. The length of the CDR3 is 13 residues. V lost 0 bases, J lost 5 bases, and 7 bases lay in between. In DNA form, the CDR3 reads TGTGCCAGCAGCTTAGAGTACCGGGAGACCCAGTACTTC. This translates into CASSLEYRETQYF.

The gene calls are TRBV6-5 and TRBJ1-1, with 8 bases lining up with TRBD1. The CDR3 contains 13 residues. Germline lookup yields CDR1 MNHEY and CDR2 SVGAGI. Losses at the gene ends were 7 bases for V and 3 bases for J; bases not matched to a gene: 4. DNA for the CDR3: TGTGCCAGCATCCTACAGGGGGACACTGAAGCTTTCTTT. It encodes CASILQGDTEAFF.

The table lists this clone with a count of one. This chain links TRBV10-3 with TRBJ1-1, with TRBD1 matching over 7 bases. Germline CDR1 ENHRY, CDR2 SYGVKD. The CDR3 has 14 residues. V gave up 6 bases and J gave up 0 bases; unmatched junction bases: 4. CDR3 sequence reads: CAIRIQGLNTEAFF. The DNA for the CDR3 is TGTGCCATCAGGATACAGGGGTTGAACACTGAAGCTTTCTTT.

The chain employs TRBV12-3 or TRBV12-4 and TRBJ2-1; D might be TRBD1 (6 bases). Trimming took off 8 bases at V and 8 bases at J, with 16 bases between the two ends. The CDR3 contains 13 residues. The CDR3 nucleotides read TGTGCCAGCTCCGGGACATCTCCCCATGAGCAGTTCTTC. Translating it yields CASSGTSPHEQFF.

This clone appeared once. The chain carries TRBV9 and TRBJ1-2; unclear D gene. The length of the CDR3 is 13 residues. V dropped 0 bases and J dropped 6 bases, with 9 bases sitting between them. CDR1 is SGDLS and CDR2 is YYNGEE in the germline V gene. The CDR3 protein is CASSVGEGDGYTF. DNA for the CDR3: TGTGCCAGCAGCGTAGGGGAGGGAGATGGCTACACCTTC. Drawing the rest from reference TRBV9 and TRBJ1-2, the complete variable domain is DSGVTQTPKHLITATGQRVTLRCSPRSGDLSVYWYQQSLDQGLQFLIQYYNGEERAKGNILERFSAQQFPDLHSELNLSSLELGDSALYFCASSVGEGDGYTFGSGTRLTVV.

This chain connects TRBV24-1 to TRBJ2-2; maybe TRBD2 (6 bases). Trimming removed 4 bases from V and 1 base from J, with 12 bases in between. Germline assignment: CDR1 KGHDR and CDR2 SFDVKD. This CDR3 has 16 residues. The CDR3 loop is CATSETTSQNTGELFF. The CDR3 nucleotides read TGTGCCACCAGTGAAACTACTAGCCAGAACACCGGGGAGCTGTTTTTT.

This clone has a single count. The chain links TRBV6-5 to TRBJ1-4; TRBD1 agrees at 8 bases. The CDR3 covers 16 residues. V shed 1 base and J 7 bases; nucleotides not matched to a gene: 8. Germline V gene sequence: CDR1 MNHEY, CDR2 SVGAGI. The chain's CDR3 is CASSYFDGTGSEKLFF. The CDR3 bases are TGTGCCAGCAGTTACTTTGACGGGACAGGCTCTGAAAAACTGTTTTTT.

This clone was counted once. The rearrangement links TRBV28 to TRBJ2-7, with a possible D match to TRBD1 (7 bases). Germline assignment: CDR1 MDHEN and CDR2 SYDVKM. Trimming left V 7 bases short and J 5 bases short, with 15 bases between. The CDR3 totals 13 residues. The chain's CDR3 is CASTTGGGHEQYF. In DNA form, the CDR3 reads TGTGCCAGCACCACAGGAGGGGGCCACGAGCAGTACTTC.

CDR3 DNA sequence: TGTGCCAGCAGCAAAAAGAACAGGGTTGGACCAGATACGCAGTATTTT. Translated: CASSKKNRVGPDTQYF. V is TRBV21-1 and J is TRBJ2-3; the table gives TRBD1 as D, unverified against the DNA. TRBV21-1 is termed a pseudogene. The CDR3 runs 16 residues.

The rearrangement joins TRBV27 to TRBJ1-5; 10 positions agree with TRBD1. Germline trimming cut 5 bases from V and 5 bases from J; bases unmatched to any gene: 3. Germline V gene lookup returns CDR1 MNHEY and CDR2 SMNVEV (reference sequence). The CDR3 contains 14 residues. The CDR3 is CASSPGQGDQPQHF. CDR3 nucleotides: TGTGCCAGCAGTCCCGGACAGGGGGATCAGCCCCAGCATTTT.

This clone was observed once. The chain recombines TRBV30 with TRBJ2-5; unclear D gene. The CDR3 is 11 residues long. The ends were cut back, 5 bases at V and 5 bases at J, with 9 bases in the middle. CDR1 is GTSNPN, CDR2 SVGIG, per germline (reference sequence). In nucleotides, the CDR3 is TGTGCCTGGTTGGGCTCCGAGACCCAGTACTTC. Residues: CAWLGSETQYF.

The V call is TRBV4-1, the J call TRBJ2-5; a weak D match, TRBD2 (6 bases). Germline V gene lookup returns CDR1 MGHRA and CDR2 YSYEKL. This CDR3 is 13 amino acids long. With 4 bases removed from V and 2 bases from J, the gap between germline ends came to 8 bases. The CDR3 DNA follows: TGCGCCAGCAGCCTGGGGACTCAAGAGACCCAGTACTTC. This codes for CASSLGTQETQYF.

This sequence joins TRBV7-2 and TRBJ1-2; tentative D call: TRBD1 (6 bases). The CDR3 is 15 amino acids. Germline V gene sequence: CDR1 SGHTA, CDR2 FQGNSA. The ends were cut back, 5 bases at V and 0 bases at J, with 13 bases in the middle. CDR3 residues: CASSITGNPNYGYTF. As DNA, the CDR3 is TGTGCCAGCAGCATTACAGGGAACCCTAACTATGGCTACACCTTC.